The 21 T cell receptor beta chains reported below all come from one sample, sequenced in a study of early T cells in non-severe SARS-CoV-2 infection. TCRdb recomputed calls from the 5' RACE reads with MiXCR, one row per CDR3 protein. The table shows approximately 79,000 distinct CDR3 sequences, with roughly 13% occurring only once. Sequencing was performed on whole blood. These TCRs come from an adult who was a healthcare worker with PCR-confirmed SARS-CoV-2 infection or an uninfected control (not recorded which).

Only a few counts were recorded for this clonotype. The CDR3 loop reads CASTKGRISGNTIYF. DNA for the CDR3: TGTGCCAGCACTAAAGGACGGATCTCTGGAAACACCATATATTTT. The J gene is TRBJ1-3, the V gene TRBV6-6, with D unresolved. V shed 7 bases and J shed 0 bases, with 13 bases lying between them. CDR3 size: 15 residues. Looked up from germline, CDR1 is MNHNY and CDR2 is SVGAGI (reference sequence).

This clonotype was observed many times. This sequence joins TRBV4-3 and TRBJ2-1, with a tentative D call TRBD2 (6 bases). CDR1 is LGHNA and CDR2 is YSLEER in the germline V gene. This CDR3 has 16 amino acids. Trimming removed 0 bases from V and 7 bases from J, with 16 bases in between. CDR3 nucleotide sequence: TGCGCCAGCAGCCAAGATAATGGCCGGAGGGTTAATGAGCAGTTCTTC. Its translation is CASSQDNGRRVNEQFF.

This clonotype came up a few times. One junction end disagrees with the germline gene, perhaps due to a read error. CDR3 DNA: TGTGCCACCAGTGATTACAGGAACTCTGGCTACACCTTC. Protein: CATSDYRNSGYTF. The chain has TRBV24-1 and TRBJ1-2; tentative D call: TRBD1 (5 bases). Germline V gives CDR1 KGHDR, CDR2 SFDVKD. The CDR3 is 13 amino acids.

The chain carries TRBV11-2 and TRBJ2-3; unclear D gene. The CDR3 runs to 13 residues. The V gene's germline CDR1 is SGHAT and CDR2 FQNNGV. V was trimmed by 3 bases and J by 2 bases, leaving 6 bases between them. This CDR3 reads CASSLDFTDTQYF. The CDR3 region has the DNA TGTGCCAGCAGCTTGGATTTCACAGATACGCAGTATTTT.

This chain joins TRBV20-1 and TRBJ2-7; D possibly corresponds to TRBD1 (6 bases). CDR1 is DFQATT and CDR2 is SNEGSKA in the germline V gene (reference sequence). The CDR3 runs 13 residues. With 4 bases removed from V and 3 bases from J, the gap between germline ends came to 13 bases. The CDR3 DNA sequence: TGCAGTGCTATACCGGGACACCTCTACGAGCAGTACTTC. Its translation is CSAIPGHLYEQYF.

This clonotype was counted between two and nine times. V is TRBV7-9 and J is TRBJ1-1; D remains ambiguous. The CDR3 runs 15 residues. The germline V gene encodes CDR1 SEHNR and CDR2 FQNEAQ (reference sequence). V shed 0 bases and J shed 2 bases, with 10 bases lying between them. CDR3 amino acids: CASSLAGSSNTEAFF. The CDR3 DNA sequence: TGTGCCAGCAGCTTAGCTGGGTCCTCTAACACTGAAGCTTTCTTT.

This clonotype showed up many times. The gene calls are TRBV11-2 and TRBJ1-2; maybe TRBD1 (6 bases). Germline V lookup: CDR1 SGHAT, CDR2 FQNNGV. There are 14 residues in the CDR3. The germline V and J ends were trimmed by 2 bases and 4 bases, with 11 bases remaining between them. This CDR3 is CASSLPGGPYGYTF. CDR3 DNA sequence: TGTGCCAGCAGCTTACCGGGGGGGCCCTATGGCTACACCTTC.

V and J are TRBV7-9 and TRBJ1-1; D is undetermined. CDR3 length: 14 residues. The V and J ends lost 6 bases and 0 bases respectively, with 11 bases between them. Germline V gene lookup returns CDR1 SEHNR and CDR2 FQNEAQ (reference sequence). This CDR3 is CASSPPGMNTEAFF. The DNA for the CDR3 is TGTGCCAGCAGTCCCCCGGGCATGAACACTGAAGCTTTCTTT.

This clonotype was seen many times. For the CDR3, the DNA is TGTGCCAGCAGCTTTATGGGCCTTTATGGCTACACCTTC. It encodes CASSFMGLYGYTF. This chain connects TRBV7-9 to TRBJ1-2; D not certain. With 3 bases removed from V and 5 bases from J, the gap between germline ends came to 10 bases. CDR1 is SEHNR, CDR2 FQNEAQ, per germline (reference sequence). The CDR3 is 13 residues long.

The V call is TRBV29-1, the J call TRBJ2-7; 9 nucleotides match TRBD1. The CDR3 contains 14 residues. Germline assignment: CDR1 SQVTM and CDR2 ANQGSEA. CDR3 residues: CTEPPKTGGCEQYF. In DNA, the CDR3 is TGCACTGAACCCCCCAAGACAGGGGGATGCGAGCAGTACTTC.

This clonotype was found many times. The chain employs TRBV5-1 and TRBJ2-7; maybe TRBD2 (6 bases). The CDR3 runs 13 residues. Germline V lookup: CDR1 SGHRS, CDR2 YFSETQ. V was trimmed by 0 bases and J by 7 bases, leaving 11 bases between them. CDR3 sequence reads: CASSLDSRGEQYF. The CDR3 bases are TGCGCCAGCAGCTTGGACTCCCGGGGGGAGCAGTACTTC.

J is TRBJ2-5 and V is TRBV28, with D possibly matching TRBD1 (8 bases). Germline lookup yields CDR1 MDHEN and CDR2 SYDVKM. CDR3 size: 13 residues. The V gene lost 7 bases and the J gene lost 3 bases, with 12 bases spanning the gap. The CDR3 DNA is TGTGCCAGCAACAGGGGGGGCAAAGAGACCCAGTACTTC. This translates into CASNRGGKETQYF.

Only a few counts were recorded for this clonotype. This chain joins TRBV12-3 or TRBV12-4 and TRBJ2-2; D is perhaps TRBD1 or TRBD2 (5 bases each). Trimming pared 2 bases from V and 6 bases from J, leaving 13 bases between. This CDR3 comprises 15 residues. CDR3 loop: CASSLRPGTAGELFF. CDR3 in DNA: TGTGCCAGCAGTTTAAGGCCAGGGACGGCCGGGGAGCTGTTTTTT.

The rearrangement joins TRBV7-8 to TRBJ1-4, with a weak D call TRBD1 (6 bases). The V end lost 5 bases, the J end lost 13 bases, and 20 bases lay between the germline ends. The CDR3 has 14 residues. Looked up from germline, CDR1 is SGHVS and CDR2 is FQNEAQ. Written as DNA, the CDR3 is TGTGCCAGCAGCCTCACCGGGGGCCCGGCAATACTGTTTTTT. This codes for CASSLTGGPAILFF.

This chain joins TRBV28 and TRBJ2-1, with D perhaps given as TRBD1 or TRBD2 (5 bases each). This CDR3 spans 16 amino acids. Looked up from germline, CDR1 is MDHEN and CDR2 is SYDVKM. V was trimmed by 4 bases and J by 1 base, leaving 14 bases between them. The DNA of the CDR3 is TGTGCCAGCAGTTCCCTGGGGGTAGGATCCTACAATGAGCAGTTCTTC. The encoded protein is CASSSLGVGSYNEQFF.

This chain links TRBV5-6 with TRBJ2-4; D might be TRBD1 or TRBD2, each matching 5 bases. CDR1 is SGHDT and CDR2 is YYEEEE in the germline V gene. CDR3 length: 18 residues. The V gene lost 4 bases and the J gene lost 0 bases, with 20 bases spanning the gap. CDR3 DNA: TGTGCCAGCAGCCCCCGGGACCCGTTTGAACTAGCCAAAAACATTCAGTACTTC. The encoded protein is CASSPRDPFELAKNIQYF. Based on the CDR3 plus reference TRBV5-6 and TRBJ2-4, the full variable domain is DAGVTQSPTHLIKTRGQQVTLRCSPKSGHDTVSWYQQALGQGPQFIFQYYEEEERQRGNFPDRFSGHQFPNYSSELNVNALLLGDSALYLCASSPRDPFELAKNIQYFGAGTRLSVL.

This clonotype was seen repeatedly, ten times or more. The chain has TRBV6-1 and TRBJ1-6; TRBD1 matches at 7 bases. Germline CDR1 MNHNS, CDR2 SASEGT. Trimming at V came to 1 base and at J to 10 bases, leaving 7 bases not matched to a gene. The CDR3 length is 15 residues. The CDR3, as DNA: TGTGCCAGCAGTGAAGGAGAAGGGGGCGGCTCACCCCTCCACTTT. Protein sequence: CASSEGEGGGSPLHF.

The chain links TRBV29-1 to TRBJ2-5, with D uncertain. This CDR3 comprises 10 residues. CDR1 is SQVTM and CDR2 is ANQGSEA in the germline V gene. The CDR3 spells CRPPPETQYF. Written as DNA, the CDR3 is TGCAGGCCCCCCCCTGAGACCCAGTACTTC.

This clonotype was counted between two and nine times. The chain joins TRBV6-1 to TRBJ1-2; D unresolved. This CDR3 has 15 amino acids. Germline V gives CDR1 MNHNS, CDR2 SASEGT. V dropped 1 base and J dropped 8 bases, with 17 bases sitting between them. CDR3 loop: CASSEDVRRSSGYTF. CDR3 coding DNA: TGTGCCAGCAGTGAAGATGTCCGAAGGTCATCCGGCTACACCTTC.

This clonotype was detected ten times or more. J is TRBJ2-7 and V is TRBV6-2 or TRBV6-3; tentatively, D is TRBD2 (5 bases). The V gene's germline CDR1 is MNHEY and CDR2 SVGEGT. Trimming stripped 0 bases from V and 6 bases from J, with 9 bases between. The CDR3 has 13 residues. The CDR3 DNA is TGTGCCAGCAGTTACTCGGCGGAGGCCGAGCAGTACTTC. Translation: CASSYSAEAEQYF.

In DNA, the CDR3 is TGTGCCAGCAGCTTAGCTGAGGCTCCAAATCAGCCCCAGCATTTT. This codes for CASSLAEAPNQPQHF. The V gene is TRBV7-6, the J gene TRBJ1-5, with D uncertain. Per germline, CDR1 SGHVS and CDR2 FNYEAQ. The V end lost 0 bases, the J end lost 4 bases, and 10 bases lay between the germline ends. The CDR3 length is 15 residues.